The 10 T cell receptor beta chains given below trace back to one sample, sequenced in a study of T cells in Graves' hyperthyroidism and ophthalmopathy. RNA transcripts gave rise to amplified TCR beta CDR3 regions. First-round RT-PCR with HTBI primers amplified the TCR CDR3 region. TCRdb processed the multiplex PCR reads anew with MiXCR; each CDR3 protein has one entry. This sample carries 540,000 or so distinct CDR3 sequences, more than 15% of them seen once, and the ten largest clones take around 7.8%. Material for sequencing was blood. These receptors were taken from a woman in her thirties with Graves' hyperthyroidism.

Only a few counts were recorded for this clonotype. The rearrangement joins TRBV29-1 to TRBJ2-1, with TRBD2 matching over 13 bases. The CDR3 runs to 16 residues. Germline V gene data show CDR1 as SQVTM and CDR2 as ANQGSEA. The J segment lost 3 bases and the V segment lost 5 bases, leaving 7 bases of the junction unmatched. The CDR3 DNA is TGCAGCGTTTGGACTAGCGGGAGAGTGGGCTACAATGAGCAGTTCTTC. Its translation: CSVWTSGRVGYNEQFF.

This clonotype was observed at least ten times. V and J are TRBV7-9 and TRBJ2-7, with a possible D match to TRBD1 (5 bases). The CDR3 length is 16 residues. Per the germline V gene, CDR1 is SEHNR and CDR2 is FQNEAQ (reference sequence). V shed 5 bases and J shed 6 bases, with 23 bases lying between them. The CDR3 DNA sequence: TGTGCCAGCAGCACCCTTGTGGCAGGGCGCGTCGGCGAGCAGTACTTC. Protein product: CASSTLVAGRVGEQYF. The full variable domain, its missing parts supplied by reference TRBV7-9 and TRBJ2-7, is DTGVSQNPRHKITKRGQNVTFRCDPISEHNRLYWYRQTLGQGPEFLTYFQNEAQLEKSRLLSDRFSAERPKGSFSTLEIQRTEQGDSAMYLCASSTLVAGRVGEQYFGPGTRLTVT.

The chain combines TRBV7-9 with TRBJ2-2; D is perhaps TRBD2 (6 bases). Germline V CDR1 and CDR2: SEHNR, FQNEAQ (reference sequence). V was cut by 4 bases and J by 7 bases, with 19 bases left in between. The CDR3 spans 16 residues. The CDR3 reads CASSSGRGGGVGELFF. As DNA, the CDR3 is TGTGCCAGCAGCTCCGGACGCGGAGGAGGGGTCGGGGAGCTGTTTTTT.

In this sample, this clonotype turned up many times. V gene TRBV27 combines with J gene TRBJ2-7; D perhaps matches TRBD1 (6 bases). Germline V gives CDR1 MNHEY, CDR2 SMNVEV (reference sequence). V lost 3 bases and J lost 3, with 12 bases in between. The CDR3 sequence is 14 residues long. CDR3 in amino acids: CASSLQGRFYEQYF. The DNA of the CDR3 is TGTGCCAGCAGTTTGCAGGGGCGATTCTACGAGCAGTACTTC.

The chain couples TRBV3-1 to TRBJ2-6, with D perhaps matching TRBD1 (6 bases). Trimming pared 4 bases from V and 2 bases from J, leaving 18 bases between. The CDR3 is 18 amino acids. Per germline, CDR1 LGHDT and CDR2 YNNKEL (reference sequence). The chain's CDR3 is CASSPAEGERPGANVLTF. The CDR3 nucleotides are TGTGCCAGCAGCCCTGCCGAGGGGGAAAGACCTGGGGCCAACGTCCTGACTTTC. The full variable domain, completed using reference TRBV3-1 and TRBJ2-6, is DTAVSQTPKYLVTQMGNDKSIKCEQNLGHDTMYWYKQDSKKFLKIMFSYNNKELIINETVPNRFSPKSPDKAHLNLHINSLELGDSAVYFCASSPAEGERPGANVLTFGAGSRLTVL.

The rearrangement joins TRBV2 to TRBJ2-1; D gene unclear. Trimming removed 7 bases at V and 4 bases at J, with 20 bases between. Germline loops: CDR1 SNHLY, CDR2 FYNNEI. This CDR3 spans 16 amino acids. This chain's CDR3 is CASKTQPPTPYNEQFF. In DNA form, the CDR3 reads TGTGCCAGCAAGACACAACCCCCGACACCTTACAATGAGCAGTTCTTC.

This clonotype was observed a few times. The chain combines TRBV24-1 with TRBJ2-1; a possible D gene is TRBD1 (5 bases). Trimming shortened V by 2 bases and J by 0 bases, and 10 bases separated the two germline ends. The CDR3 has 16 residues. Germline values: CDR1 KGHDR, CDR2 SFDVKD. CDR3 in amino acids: CATSDSTGSSYNEQFF. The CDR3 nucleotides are TGTGCCACCAGTGATTCCACAGGTTCCTCCTACAATGAGCAGTTCTTC.

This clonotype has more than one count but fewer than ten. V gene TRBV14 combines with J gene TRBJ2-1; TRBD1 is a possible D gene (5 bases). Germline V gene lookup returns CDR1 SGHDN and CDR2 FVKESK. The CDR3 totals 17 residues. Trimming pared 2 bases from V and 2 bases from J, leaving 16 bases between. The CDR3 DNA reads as TGTGCCAGCAGCCAACCCACCGACAGCCGAACCTACAATGAGCAGTTCTTC. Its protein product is CASSQPTDSRTYNEQFF.

This CDR3 reads CASNDGTGSRNEQFF. The CDR3 DNA reads TGTGCCAGTAACGACGGGACAGGGTCTAGGAATGAGCAGTTCTTC. The chain joins TRBV19 to TRBJ2-1; 9 bases match TRBD1. J lost 7 bases, V lost 7 bases, and 11 bases had no gene match. In germline, CDR1 is LNHDA, CDR2 SQIVND (reference sequence). The length of the CDR3 is 15 residues.

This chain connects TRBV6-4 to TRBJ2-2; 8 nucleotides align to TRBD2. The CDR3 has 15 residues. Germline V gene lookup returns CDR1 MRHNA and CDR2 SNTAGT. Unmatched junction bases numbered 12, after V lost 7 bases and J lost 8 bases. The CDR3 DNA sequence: TGTGCCAGCAAAGAGTATGCGGGAGGAGCTGGGGAGCTGTTTTTT. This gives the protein CASKEYAGGAGELFF.